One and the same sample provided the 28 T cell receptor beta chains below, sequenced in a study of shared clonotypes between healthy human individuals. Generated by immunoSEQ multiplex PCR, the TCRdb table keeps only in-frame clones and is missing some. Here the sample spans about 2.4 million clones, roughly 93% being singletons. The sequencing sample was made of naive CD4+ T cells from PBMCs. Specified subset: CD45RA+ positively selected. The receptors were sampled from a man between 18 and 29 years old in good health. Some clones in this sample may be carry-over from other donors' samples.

Written as DNA, the CDR3 is TGTGCCAGCAGCCAGGGGGGGAACAATGAGCAGTTCTTC. Encoded protein: CASSQGGNNEQFF. The chain joins TRBV7-8 to TRBJ2-1; D tentatively fits TRBD1 or TRBD2 (7 bases each). The V end was cut by 5 bases, the J end by 5 bases, with 10 bases between. The CDR3 contains 13 residues. CDR1 and CDR2 (germline): SGHVS, FQNEAQ.

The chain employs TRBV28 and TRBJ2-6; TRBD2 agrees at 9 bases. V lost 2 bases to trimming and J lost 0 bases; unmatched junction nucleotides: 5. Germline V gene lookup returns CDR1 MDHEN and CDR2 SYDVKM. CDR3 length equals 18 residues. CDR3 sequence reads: CASSLTAGGASGANVLTF. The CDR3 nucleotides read TGTGCCAGCAGTTTAACAGCGGGAGGTGCCTCTGGGGCCAACGTCCTGACTTTC.

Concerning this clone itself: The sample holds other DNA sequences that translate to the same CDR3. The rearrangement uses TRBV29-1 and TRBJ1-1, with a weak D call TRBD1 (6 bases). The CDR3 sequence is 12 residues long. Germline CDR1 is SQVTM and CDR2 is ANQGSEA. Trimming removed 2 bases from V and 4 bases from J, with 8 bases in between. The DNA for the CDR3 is TGCAGCGTTGAAAGGGGGGGCACTGAAGCTTTCTTT. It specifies CSVERGGTEAFF.

CDR3 in DNA: TGTGCCTGGAGTGAACAGGGGGTAGGCTACGAGCAGTACTTC. Its translation: CAWSEQGVGYEQYF. J is TRBJ2-7 and V is TRBV30, with TRBD1 matching 8 bases. Germline V gene sequence: CDR1 GTSNPN, CDR2 SVGIG (reference sequence). Germline trimming cut 1 base from V and 3 bases from J; bases unmatched to any gene: 5. The CDR3 is made up of 14 amino acids. The full variable domain, completed using reference TRBV30 and TRBJ2-7, is SQTIHQWPATLVQPVGSPLSLECTVEGTSNPNLYWYRQAAGRGLQLLFYSVGIGQISSEVPQNLSASRPQDRQFILSSKKLLLSDSGFYLCAWSEQGVGYEQYFGPGTRLTVT.

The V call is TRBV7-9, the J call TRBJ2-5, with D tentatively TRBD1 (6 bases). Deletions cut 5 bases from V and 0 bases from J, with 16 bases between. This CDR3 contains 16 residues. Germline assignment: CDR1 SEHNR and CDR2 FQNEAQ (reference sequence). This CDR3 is CASSPRTAYNQETQYF. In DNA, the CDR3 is TGTGCCAGCAGCCCACGGACAGCTTATAACCAAGAGACCCAGTACTTC.

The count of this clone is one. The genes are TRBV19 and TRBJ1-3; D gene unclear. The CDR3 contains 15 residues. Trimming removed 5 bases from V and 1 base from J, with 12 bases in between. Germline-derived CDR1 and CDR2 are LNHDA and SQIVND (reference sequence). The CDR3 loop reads CASSPSPLSGNTIYF. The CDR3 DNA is TGTGCCAGTAGTCCCTCTCCTCTATCTGGAAACACCATATATTTT.

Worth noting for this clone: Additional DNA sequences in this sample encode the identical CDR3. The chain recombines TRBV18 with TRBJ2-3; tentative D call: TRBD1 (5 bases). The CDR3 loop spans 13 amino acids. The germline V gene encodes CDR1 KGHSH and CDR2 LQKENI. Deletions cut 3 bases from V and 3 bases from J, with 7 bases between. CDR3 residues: CASSPAGTDTQYF. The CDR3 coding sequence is TGTGCCAGCTCACCGGCAGGGACAGATACGCAGTATTTT.

The CDR3 region is CASSVQGWDEKLFF. The CDR3 DNA is TGTGCCAGCAGCGTCCAAGGTTGGGATGAAAAACTGTTTTTT. J is TRBJ1-4 and V is TRBV9; D ambiguous. From germline, CDR1 is SGDLS and CDR2 YYNGEE. CDR3 length: 14 amino acids. V was cut by 2 bases and J by 6 bases, with 11 bases left in between.

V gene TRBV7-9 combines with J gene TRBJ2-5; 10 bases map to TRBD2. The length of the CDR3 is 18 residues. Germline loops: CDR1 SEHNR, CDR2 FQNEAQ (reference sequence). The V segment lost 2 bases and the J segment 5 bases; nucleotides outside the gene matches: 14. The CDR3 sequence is CASSLPNGRLAGVETQYF. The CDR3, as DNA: TGTGCCAGCAGCTTACCCAACGGGAGGCTAGCGGGAGTGGAGACCCAGTACTTC.

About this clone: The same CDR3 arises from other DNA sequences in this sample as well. CDR3 region: CSAAPYEQYF. The CDR3 DNA reads TGCAGTGCTGCTCCCTACGAGCAGTACTTC. J is TRBJ2-7 and V is TRBV20-1; D gene uncertain. This CDR3 contains 10 residues. Germline V CDR1 and CDR2: DFQATT, SNEGSKA (reference sequence). V shed 5 bases and J shed 2 bases, with 4 bases lying between them.

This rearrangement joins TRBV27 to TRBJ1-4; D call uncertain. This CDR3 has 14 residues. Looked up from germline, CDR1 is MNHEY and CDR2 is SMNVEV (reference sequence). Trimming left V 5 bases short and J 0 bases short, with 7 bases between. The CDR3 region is CASSGLTTNEKLFF. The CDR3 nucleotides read TGTGCCAGCAGTGGGCTTACAACTAATGAAAAACTGTTTTTT.

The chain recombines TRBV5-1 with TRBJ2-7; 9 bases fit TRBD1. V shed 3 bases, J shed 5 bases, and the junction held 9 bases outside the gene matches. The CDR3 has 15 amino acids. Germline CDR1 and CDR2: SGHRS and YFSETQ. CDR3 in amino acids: CASSSPGQGFHEQYF. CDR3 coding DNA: TGCGCCAGCAGCTCCCCCGGACAGGGGTTCCACGAGCAGTACTTC.

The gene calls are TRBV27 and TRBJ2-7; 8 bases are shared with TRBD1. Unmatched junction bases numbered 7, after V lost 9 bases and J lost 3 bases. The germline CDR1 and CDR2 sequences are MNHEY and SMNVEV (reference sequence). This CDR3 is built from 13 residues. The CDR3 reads CASRRGLDYEQYF. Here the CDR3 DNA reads TGTGCCAGTCGCAGGGGGCTCGACTACGAGCAGTACTTC.

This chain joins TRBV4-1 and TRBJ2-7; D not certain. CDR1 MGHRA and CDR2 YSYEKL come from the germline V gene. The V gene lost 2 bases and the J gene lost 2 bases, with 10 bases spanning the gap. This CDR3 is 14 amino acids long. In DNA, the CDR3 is TGCGCCAGCAGCCAACGACTCCCGGCCTACGAGCAGTACTTC. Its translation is CASSQRLPAYEQYF.

The CDR3 sequence is CASSLGLAGGSEQFF. For the CDR3, the DNA is TGCGCCAGCAGCTTGGGACTAGCGGGAGGCAGTGAGCAGTTCTTC. The chain couples TRBV5-1 to TRBJ2-1; 13 nucleotides line up with TRBD2. CDR3 length: 15 amino acids. Germline V lookup: CDR1 SGHRS, CDR2 YFSETQ. With V trimmed by 0 bases and J by 9 bases, 3 bases remained unmatched.

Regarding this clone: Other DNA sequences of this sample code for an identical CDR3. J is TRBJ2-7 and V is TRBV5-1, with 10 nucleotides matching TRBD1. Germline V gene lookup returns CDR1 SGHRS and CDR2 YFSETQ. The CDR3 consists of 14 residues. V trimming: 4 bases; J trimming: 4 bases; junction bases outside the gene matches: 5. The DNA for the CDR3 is TGCGCCAGCAGCCCGGGACAGGGGTCATACGAGCAGTACTTC. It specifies CASSPGQGSYEQYF.

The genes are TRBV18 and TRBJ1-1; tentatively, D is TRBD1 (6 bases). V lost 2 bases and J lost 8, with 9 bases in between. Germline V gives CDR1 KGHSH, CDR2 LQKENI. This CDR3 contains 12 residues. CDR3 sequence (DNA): TGTGCCAGCTCACCATCAGACAGGGAAGCTTTCTTT. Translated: CASSPSDREAFF.

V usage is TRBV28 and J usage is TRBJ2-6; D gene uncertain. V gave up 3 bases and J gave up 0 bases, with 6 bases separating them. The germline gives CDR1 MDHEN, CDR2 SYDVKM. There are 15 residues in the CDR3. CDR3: CASSFRSSGANVLTF. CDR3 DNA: TGTGCCAGCAGTTTTCGTAGCTCTGGGGCCAACGTCCTGACTTTC.

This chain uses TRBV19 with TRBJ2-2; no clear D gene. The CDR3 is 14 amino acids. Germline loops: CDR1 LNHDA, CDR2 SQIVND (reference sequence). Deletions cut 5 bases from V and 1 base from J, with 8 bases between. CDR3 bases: TGTGCCAGTAGTCTAACACGGAACACCGGGGAGCTGTTTTTT. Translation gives CASSLTRNTGELFF.

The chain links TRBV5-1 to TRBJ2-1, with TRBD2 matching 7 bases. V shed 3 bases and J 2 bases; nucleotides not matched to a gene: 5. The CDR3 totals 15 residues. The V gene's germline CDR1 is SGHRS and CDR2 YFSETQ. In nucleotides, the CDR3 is TGCGCCAGCAGCTCATCCGGGGGGACCTACAATGAGCAGTTCTTC. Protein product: CASSSSGGTYNEQFF.

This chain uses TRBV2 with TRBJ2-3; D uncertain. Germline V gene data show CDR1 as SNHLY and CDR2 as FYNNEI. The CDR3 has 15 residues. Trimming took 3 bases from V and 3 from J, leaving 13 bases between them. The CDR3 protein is CASSEESVGTDTQYF. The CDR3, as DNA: TGTGCCAGCAGTGAGGAGTCCGTGGGAACAGATACGCAGTATTTT.

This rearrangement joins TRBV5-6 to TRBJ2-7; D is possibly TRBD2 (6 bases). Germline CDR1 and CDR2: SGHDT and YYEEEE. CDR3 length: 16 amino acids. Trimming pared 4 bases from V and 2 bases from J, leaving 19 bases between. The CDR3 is CASSVLPGLRPYEQYF. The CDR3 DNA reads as TGTGCCAGCAGCGTATTACCGGGACTGCGTCCCTACGAGCAGTACTTC.

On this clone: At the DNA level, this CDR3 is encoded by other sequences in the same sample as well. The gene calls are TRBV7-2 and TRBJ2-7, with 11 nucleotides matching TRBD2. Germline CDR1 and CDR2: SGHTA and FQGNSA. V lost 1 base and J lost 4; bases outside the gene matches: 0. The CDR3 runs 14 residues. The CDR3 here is CASSLGLAGYEQYF. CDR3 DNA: TGTGCCAGCAGCTTAGGACTAGCGGGATACGAGCAGTACTTC.

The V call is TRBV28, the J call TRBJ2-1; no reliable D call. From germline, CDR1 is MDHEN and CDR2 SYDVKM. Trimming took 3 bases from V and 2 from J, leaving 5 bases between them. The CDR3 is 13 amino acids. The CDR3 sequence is CASSFLAYNEQFF. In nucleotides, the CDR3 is TGTGCCAGCAGTTTCTTGGCCTACAATGAGCAGTTCTTC.

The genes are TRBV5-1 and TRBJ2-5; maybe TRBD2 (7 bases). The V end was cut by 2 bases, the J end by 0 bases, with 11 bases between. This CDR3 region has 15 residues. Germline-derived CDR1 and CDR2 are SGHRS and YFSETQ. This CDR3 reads CASSFAGANQETQYF. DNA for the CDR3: TGCGCCAGCAGCTTTGCGGGGGCCAACCAAGAGACCCAGTACTTC. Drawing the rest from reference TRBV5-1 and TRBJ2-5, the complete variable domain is KAGVTQTPRYLIKTRGQQVTLSCSPISGHRSVSWYQQTPGQGLQFLFEYFSETQRNKGNFPGRFSGRQFSNSRSEMNVSTLELGDSALYLCASSFAGANQETQYFGPGTRLLVL.

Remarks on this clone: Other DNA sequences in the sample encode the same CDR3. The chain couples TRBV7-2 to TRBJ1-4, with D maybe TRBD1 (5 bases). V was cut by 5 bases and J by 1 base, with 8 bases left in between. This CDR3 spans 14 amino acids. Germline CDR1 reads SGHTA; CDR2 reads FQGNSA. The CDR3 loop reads CASSPGQTNEKLFF. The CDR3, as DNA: TGTGCCAGCAGCCCCGGACAAACTAATGAAAAACTGTTTTTT.

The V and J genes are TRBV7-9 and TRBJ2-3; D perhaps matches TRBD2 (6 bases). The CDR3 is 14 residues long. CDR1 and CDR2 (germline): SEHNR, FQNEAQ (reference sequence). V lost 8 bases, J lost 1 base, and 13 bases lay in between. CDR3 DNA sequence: TGTGCCAGCCTACCTAGCGTAGGCACAGATACGCAGTATTTT. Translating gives CASLPSVGTDTQYF.

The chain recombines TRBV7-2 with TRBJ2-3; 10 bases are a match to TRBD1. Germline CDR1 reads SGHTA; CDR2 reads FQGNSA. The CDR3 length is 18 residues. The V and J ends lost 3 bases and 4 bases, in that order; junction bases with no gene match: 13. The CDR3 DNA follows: TGTGCCAGCAGCTTCCTACCCGGGGGGGGACAGGGGCCAGATACGCAGTATTTT. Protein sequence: CASSFLPGGGQGPDTQYF.